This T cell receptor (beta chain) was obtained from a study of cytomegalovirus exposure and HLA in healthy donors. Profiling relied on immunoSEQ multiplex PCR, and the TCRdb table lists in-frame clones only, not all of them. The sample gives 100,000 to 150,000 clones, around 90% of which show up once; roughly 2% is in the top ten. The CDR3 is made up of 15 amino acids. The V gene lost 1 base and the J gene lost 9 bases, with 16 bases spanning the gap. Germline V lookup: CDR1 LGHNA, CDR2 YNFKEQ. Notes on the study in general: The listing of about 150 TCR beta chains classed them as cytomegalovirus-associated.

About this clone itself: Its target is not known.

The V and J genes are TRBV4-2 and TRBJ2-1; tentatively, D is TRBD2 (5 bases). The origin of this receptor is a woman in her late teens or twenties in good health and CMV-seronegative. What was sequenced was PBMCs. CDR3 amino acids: CASSQVVTDRGEQFF. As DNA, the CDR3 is TGTGCCAGCAGCCAAGTAGTTACCGATCGGGGTGAGCAGTTCTTC.